This T cell receptor (beta chain) stems from a study of beta chain features in type 1 diabetes. The study's findings and limits: Shortening of TCRB CDR3s, moderate but significant, appeared in all four CD4+ subsets of Type 1 diabetes patients.

As for this clone: The antigen is undetermined.

Sequencing targeted expressed TCRB transcripts, as all isolated RNA had been reverse transcribed. Only in-frame clones appear in the TCRdb table, and some are missing; sequencing was by immunoSEQ multiplex PCR. The data contain 150,000 or so clones, around 63% of them singletons. The germline V gene has CDR1 LGHNA and CDR2 YSLEER. This CDR3 has 14 residues. The germline V and J ends were trimmed by 1 base and 8 bases, with 11 bases remaining between them. The rearrangement links TRBV4-3 to TRBJ1-4; TRBD1 is a possible D gene (6 bases). Input material: naive CD4+ T cells from blood. The TCR comes from a young man with type 1 diabetes. CDR3 in amino acids: CASSQGQQGEKLFF. The CDR3 DNA reads TGCGCCAGCAGCCAAGGTCAGCAGGGGGAAAAACTGTTTTTT.